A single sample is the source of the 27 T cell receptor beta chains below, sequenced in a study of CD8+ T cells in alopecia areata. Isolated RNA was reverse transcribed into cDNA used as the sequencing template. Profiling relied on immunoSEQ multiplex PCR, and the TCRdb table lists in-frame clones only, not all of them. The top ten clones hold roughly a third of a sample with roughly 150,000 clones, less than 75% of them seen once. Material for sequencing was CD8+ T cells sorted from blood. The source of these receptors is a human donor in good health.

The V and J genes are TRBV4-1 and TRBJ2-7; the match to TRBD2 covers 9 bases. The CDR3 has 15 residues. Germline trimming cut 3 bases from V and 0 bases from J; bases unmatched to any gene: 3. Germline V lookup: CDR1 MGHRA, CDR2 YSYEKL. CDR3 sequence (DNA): TGCGCCAGCAGCCATCTAGCGGGAAGCTCCTACGAGCAGTACTTC. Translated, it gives CASSHLAGSSYEQYF.

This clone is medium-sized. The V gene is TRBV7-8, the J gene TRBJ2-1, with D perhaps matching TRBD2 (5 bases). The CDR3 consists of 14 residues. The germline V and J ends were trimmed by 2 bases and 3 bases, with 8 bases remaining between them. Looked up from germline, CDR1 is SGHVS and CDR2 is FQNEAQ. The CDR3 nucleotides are TGTGCCAGCAGCTTAACCCGGGACTACAATGAGCAGTTCTTC. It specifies CASSLTRDYNEQFF. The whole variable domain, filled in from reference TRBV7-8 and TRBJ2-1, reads GAGVSQSPRYKVAKRGQDVALRCDPISGHVSLFWYQQALGQGPEFLTYFQNEAQLDKSGLPSDRFFAERPEGSVSTLKIQRTQQEDSAVYLCASSLTRDYNEQFFGPGTRLTVL.

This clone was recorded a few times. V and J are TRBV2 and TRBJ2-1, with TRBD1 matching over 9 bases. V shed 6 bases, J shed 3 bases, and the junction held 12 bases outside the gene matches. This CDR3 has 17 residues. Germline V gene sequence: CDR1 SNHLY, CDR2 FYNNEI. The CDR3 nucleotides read TGTGCCAGCAGCGAGGGGACAGGGATCGCGGGCTACAATGAGCAGTTCTTC. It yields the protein CASSEGTGIAGYNEQFF.

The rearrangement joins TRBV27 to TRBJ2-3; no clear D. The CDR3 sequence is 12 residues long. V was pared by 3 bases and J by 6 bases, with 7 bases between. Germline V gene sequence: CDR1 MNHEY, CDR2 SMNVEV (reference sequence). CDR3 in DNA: TGTGCCAGCAGTTTCATATCGGATACGCAGTATTTT. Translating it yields CASSFISDTQYF.

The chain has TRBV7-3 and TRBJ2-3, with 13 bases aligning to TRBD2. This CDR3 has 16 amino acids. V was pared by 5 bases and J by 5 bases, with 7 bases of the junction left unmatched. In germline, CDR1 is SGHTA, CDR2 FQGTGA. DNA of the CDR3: TGTGCCAGCAGCACTACTAGCGGGAGGGCTGTAGATACGCAGTATTTT. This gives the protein CASSTTSGRAVDTQYF.

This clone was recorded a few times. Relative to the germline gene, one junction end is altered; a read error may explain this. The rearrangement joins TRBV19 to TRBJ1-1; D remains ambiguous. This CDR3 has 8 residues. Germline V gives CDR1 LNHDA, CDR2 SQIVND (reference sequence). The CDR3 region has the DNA TGTGCCAGTAGCCTACAACCCTTT. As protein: CASSLQPF.

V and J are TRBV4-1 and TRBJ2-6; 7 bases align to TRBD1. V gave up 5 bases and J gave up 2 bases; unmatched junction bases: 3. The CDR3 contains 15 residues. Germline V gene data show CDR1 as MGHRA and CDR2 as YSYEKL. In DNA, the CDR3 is TGCGCCAGCAGCTCCCAGGGGGCTGGGGCCAACGTCCTGACTTTC. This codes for CASSSQGAGANVLTF.

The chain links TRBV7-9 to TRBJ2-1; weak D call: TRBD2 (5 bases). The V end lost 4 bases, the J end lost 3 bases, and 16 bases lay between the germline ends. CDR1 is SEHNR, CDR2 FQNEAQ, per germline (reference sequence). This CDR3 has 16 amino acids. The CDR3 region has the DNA TGTGCCAGCAGCTCTCATTCCCGGGGATACTACAATGAGCAGTTCTTC. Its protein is CASSSHSRGYYNEQFF.

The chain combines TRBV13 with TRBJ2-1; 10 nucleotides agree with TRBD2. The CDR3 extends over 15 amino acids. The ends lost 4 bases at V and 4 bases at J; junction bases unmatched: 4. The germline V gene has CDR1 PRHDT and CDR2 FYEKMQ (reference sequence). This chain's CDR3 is CASSWSGRGYNEQFF. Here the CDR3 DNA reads TGTGCCAGCAGCTGGAGCGGGAGGGGTTACAATGAGCAGTTCTTC.

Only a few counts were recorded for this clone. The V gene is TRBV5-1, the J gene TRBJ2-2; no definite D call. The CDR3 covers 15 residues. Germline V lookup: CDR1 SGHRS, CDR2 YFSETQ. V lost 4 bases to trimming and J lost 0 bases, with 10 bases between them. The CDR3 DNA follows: TGCGCCAGCAGCGCCGACTCTGCGAACACCGGGGAGCTGTTTTTT. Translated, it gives CASSADSANTGELFF.

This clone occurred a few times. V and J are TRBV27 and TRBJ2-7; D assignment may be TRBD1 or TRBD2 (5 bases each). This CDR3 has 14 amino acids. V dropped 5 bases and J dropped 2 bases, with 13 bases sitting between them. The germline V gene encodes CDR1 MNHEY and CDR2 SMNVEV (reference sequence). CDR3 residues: CASSVGTSAYEQYF. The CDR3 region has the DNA TGTGCCAGCAGTGTCGGGACCTCCGCCTACGAGCAGTACTTC.

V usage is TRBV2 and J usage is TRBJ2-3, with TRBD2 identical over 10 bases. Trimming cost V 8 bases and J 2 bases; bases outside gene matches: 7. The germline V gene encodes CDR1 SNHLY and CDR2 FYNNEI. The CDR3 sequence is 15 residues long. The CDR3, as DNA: TGTGCCAGCGGGGCGGGACTAGCGCACACAGATACGCAGTATTTT. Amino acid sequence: CASGAGLAHTDTQYF.

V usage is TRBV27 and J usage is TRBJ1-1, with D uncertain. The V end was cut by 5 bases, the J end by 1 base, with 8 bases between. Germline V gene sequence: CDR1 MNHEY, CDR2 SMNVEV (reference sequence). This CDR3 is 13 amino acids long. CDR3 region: CASSLQRNTEAFF. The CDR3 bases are TGTGCCAGCAGTCTACAGCGGAACACTGAAGCTTTCTTT.

As DNA, the CDR3 is TGTGCCAGCAGCCCTAACCCGGGACTCACCGGGGAGCTGTTTTTT. Its protein product is CASSPNPGLTGELFF. The gene calls are TRBV4-2 and TRBJ2-2, with D possibly TRBD2 on 6 matching bases. Between the trimmed V and J ends, which lost 4 bases and 4 bases, there was a span of 13 bases. Germline V gene lookup returns CDR1 LGHNA and CDR2 YNFKEQ. The CDR3 consists of 15 residues.

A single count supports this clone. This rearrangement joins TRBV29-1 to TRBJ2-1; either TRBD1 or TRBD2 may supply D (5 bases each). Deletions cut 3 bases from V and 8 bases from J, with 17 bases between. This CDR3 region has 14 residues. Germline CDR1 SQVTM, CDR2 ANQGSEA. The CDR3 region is CSVDGAPDGDEQFF. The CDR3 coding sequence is TGCAGCGTTGACGGGGCACCGGACGGAGATGAGCAGTTCTTC.

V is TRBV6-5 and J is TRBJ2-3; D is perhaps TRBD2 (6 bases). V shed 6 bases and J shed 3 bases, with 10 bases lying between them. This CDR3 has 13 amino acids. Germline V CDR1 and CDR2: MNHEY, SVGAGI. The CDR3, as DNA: TGTGCCAGCAGCCTACTAGCTACAGATACGCAGTATTTT. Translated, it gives CASSLLATDTQYF.

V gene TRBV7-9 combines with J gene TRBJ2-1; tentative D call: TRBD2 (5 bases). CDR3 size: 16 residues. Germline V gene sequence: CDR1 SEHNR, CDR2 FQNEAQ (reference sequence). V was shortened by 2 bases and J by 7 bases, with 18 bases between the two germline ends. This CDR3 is CASSLREADPRNEQFF. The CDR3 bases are TGTGCCAGCAGCTTAAGGGAAGCGGATCCGAGGAATGAGCAGTTCTTC. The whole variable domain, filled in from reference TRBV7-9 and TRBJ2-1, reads DTGVSQNPRHKITKRGQNVTFRCDPISEHNRLYWYRQTLGQGPEFLTYFQNEAQLEKSRLLSDRFSAERPKGSFSTLEIQRTEQGDSAMYLCASSLREADPRNEQFFGPGTRLTVL.

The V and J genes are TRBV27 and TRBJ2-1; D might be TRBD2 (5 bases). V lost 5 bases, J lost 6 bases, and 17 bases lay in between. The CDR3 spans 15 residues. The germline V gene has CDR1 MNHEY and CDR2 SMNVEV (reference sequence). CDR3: CASSPKADRSNEQFF. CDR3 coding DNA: TGTGCCAGCAGTCCAAAAGCGGACCGGAGCAATGAGCAGTTCTTC.

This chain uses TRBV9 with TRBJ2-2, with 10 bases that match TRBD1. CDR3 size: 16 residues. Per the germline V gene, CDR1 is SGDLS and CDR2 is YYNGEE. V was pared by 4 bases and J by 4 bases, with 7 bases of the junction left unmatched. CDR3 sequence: CASSHRDRGSTGELFF. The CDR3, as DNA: TGTGCCAGCAGCCACCGGGACAGGGGAAGCACCGGGGAGCTGTTTTTT.

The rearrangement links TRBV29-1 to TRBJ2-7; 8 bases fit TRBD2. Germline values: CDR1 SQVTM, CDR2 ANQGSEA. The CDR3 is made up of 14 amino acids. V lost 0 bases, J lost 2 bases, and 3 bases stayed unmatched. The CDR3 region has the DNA TGCAGCGTTGAAGACCGTAGCGGGGCCTACGAGCAGTACTTC. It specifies CSVEDRSGAYEQYF.

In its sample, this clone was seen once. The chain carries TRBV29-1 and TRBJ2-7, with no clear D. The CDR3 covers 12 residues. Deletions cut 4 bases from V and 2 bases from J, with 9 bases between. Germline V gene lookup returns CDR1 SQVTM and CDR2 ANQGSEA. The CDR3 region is CSVVAAPYEQYF. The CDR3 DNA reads TGCAGCGTTGTGGCAGCTCCCTACGAGCAGTACTTC.

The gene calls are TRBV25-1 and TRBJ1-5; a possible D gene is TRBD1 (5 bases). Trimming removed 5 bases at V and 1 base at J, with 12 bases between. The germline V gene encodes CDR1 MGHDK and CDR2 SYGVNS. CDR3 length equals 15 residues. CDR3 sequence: CASSRGAGSNQPQHF. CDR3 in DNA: TGTGCCAGCAGTCGGGGCGCGGGGAGCAATCAGCCCCAGCATTTT.

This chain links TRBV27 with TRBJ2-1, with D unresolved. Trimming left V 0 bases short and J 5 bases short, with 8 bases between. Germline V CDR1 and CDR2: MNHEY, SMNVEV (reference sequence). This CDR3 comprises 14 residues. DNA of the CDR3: TGTGCCAGCAGTTTATCCCCCAGGAACAATGAGCAGTTCTTC. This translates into CASSLSPRNNEQFF.

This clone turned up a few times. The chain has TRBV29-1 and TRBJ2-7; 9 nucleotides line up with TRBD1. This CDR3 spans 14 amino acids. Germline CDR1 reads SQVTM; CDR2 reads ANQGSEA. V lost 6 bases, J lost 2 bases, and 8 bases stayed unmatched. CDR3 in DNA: TGCAGCGTAAGTTCCGGGACAGGGCCCTACGAGCAGTACTTC. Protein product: CSVSSGTGPYEQYF.

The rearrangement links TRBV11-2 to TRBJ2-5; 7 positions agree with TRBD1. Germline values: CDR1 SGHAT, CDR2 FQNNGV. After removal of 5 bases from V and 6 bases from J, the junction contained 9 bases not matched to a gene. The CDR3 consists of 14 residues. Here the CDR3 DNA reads TGTGCCAGCAGCCAGGACAGGCAGTTGAAGACCCAGTACTTC. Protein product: CASSQDRQLKTQYF. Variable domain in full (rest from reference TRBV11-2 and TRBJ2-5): EAGVAQSPRYKIIEKRQSVAFWCNPISGHATLYWYQQILGQGPKLLIQFQNNGVVDDSQLPKDRFSAERLKGVDSTLKIQPAKLEDSAVYLCASSQDRQLKTQYFGPGTRLLVL.

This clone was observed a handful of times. The CDR3 here is CASTDKWHEKLFF. DNA for the CDR3: TGTGCCAGTACAGATAAATGGCATGAAAAACTGTTTTTT. The chain uses TRBV19 and TRBJ1-4; D not certain. The CDR3 sequence is 13 residues long. Germline V gene data show CDR1 as LNHDA and CDR2 as SQIVND (reference sequence). Trimming cost V 7 bases and J 6 bases, with 12 bases left between them.

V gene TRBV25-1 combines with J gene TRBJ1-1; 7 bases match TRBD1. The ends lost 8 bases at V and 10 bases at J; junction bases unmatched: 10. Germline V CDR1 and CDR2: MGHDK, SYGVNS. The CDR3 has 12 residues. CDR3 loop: CASQSENRGAFF. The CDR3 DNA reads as TGTGCCAGCCAAAGTGAGAACAGGGGAGCTTTCTTT.